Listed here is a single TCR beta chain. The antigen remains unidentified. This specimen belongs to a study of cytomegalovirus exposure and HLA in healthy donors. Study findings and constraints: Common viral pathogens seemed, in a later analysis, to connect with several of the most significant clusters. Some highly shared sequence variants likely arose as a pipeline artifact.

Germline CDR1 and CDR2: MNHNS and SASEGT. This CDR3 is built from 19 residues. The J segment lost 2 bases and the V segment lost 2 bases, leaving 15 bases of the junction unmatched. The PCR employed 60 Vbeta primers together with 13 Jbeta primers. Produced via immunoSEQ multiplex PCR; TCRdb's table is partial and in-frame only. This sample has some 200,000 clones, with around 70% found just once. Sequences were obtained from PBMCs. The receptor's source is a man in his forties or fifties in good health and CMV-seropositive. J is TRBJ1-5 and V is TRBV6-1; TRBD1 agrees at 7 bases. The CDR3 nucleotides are TGTGCCAGCAGTGAACCGGGACAGTGGCTCGAGGATGGCAATCAGCCCCAGCATTTT. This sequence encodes CASSEPGQWLEDGNQPQHF.